Here is one TCR beta chain with its context. Assay: immunoSEQ multiplex PCR; the TCRdb copy retains only in-frame clones and omits some. The sample has tens of thousands of clones, about 81% seen once. Trimming left V 1 base short and J 1 base short, with 1 base between. The V gene's germline CDR1 is DFQATT and CDR2 SNEGSKA (reference sequence). CDR3 size: 11 residues. The record originates from a study of OX40 agonist ivuxolimab in advanced cancers. Study-wide context: Previous treatment with anti-PD-1, anti-PD-L1 or anti-CTLA-4 therapy was allowed; 30% to 50% had received some.

This chain connects TRBV20-1 to TRBJ2-5; unclear D gene. This material consisted of CD4+ or CD8+ T cells sorted from blood, taken in a trial of the OX40 agonist ivuxolimab. The origin of this receptor is an adult with an advanced solid tumor such as melanoma, head and neck, liver or kidney cancer. The CDR3 nucleotides are TGCAGTGCTAGAGCCCAAGAGACCCAGTACTTC. As protein: CSARAQETQYF.